This T cell receptor beta chain derives from a study of metastatic and nonmetastatic thyroid tumors. This clone has a handful of counts. Its matching antigen is unknown. At one end, the junction sequence differs from germline, possibly due to a read error. Thyroid surgery was preceded by no treatment in any patient. Using MiXCR, TCRdb re-called clones from the PCR reads. This table holds 15,000 to 20,000 clones, roughly 36% found once. Study-level points and caveats: Benign nodules reportedly had significantly lower TCR beta diversity than malignant thyroid tumors in blood and tumor.

Germline V gives CDR1 MNHEY, CDR2 SVGEGT. CDR3 size: 14 residues. The clonotype was recovered from a female donor with papillary thyroid cancer or a benign thyroid nodule (not recorded which). Some clones in this sample may be carry-over from other donors' samples. Specimen: tumor tissue. The V and J genes are TRBV6-2 or TRBV6-3 and TRBJ2-3; the match to TRBD1 covers 7 bases. The CDR3 loop is CASSTLTGSDMQYF. The CDR3, as DNA: TGTGCCAGCAGCACGTTGACAGGGTCAGATATGCAGTATTTT.